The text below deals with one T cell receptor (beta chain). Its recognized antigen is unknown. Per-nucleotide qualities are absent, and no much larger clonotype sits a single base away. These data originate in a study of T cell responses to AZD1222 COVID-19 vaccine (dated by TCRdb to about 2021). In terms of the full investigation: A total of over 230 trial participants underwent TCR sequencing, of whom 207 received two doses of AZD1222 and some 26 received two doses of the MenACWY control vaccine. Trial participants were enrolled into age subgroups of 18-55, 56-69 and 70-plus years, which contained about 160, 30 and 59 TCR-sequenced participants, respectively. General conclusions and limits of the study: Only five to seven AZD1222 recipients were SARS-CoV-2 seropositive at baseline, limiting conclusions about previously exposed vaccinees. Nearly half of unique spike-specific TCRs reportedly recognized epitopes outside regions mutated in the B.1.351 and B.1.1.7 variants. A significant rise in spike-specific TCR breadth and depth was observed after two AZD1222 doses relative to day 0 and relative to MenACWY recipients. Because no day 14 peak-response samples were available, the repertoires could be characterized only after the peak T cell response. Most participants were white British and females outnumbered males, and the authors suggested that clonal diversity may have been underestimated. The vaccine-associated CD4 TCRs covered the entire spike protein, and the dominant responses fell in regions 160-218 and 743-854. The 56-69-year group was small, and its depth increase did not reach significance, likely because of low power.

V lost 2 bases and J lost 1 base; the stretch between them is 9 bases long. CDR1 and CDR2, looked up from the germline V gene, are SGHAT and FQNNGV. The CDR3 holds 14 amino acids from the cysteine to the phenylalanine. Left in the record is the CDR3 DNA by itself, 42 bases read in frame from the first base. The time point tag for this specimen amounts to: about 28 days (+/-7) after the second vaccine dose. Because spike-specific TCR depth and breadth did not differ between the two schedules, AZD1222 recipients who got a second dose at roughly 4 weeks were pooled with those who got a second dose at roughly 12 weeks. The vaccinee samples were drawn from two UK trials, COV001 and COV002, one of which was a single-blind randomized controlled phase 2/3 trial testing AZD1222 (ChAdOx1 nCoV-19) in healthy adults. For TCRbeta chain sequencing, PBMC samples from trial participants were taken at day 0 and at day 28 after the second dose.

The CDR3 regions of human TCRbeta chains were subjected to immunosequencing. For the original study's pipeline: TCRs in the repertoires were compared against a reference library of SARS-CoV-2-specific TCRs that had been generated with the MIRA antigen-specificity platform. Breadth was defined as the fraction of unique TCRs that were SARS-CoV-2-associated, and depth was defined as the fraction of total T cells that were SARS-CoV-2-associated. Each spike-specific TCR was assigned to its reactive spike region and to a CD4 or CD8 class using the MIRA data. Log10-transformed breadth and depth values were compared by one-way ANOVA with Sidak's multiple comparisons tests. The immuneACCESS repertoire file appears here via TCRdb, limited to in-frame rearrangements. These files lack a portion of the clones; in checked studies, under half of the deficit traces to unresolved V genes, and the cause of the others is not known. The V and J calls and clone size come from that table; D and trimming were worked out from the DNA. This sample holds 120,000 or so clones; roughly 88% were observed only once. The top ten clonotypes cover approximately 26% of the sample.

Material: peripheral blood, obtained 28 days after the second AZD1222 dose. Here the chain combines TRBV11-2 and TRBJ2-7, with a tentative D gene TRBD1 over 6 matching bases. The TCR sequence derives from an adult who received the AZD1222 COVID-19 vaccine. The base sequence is TGTGCCAGCAGCTTATCAGGGGTTTCCTACGAGCAGTACTTC. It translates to CASSLSGVSYEQYF.